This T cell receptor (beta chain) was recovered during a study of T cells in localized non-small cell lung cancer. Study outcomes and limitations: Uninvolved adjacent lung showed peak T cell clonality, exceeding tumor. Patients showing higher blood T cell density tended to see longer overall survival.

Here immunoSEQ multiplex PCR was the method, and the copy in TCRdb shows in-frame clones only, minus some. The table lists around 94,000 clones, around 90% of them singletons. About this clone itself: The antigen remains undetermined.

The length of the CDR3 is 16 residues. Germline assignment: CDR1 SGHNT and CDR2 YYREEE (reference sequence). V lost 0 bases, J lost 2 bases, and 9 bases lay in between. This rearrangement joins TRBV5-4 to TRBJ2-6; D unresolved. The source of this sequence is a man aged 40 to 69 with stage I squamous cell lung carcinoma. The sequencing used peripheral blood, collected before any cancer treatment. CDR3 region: CASSLVSAPGANVLTF. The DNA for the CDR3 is TGTGCCAGCAGCTTGGTGTCAGCCCCTGGGGCCAACGTCCTGACTTTC.